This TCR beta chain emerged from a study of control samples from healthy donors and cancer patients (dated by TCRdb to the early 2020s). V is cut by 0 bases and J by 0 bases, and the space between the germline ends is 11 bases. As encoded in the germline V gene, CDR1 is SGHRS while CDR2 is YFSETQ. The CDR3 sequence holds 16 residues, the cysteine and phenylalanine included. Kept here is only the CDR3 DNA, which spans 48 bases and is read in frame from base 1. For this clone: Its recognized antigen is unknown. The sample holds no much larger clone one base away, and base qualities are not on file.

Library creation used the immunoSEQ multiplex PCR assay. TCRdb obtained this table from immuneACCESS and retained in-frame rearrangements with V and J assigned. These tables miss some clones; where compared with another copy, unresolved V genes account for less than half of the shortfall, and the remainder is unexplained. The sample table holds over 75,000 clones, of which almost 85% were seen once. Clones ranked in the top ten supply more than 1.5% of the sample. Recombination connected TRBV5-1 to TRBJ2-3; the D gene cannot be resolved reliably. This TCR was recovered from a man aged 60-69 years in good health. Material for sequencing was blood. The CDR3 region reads CASSLGRVASTDTQYF. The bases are TGCGCCAGCAGCTTGGGTCGTGTAGCAAGCACAGATACGCAGTATTTT.